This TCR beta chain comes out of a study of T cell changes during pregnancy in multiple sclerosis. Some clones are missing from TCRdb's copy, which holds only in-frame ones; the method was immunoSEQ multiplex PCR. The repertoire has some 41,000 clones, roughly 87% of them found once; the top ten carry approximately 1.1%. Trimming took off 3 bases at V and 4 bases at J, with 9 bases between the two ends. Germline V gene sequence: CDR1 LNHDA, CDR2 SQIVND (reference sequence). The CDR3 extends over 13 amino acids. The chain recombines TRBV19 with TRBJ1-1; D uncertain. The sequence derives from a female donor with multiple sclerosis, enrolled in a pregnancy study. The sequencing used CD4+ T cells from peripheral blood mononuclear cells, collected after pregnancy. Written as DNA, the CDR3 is TGTGCCAGTAGTATGAAGGAGCCCACTGAAGCTTTCTTT. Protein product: CASSMKEPTEAFF. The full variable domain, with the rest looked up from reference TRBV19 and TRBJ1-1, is DGGITQSPKYLFRKEGQNVTLSCEQNLNHDAMYWYRQDPGQGLRLIYYSQIVNDFQKGDIAEGYSVSREKKESFPLTVTSAQKNPTAFYLCASSMKEPTEAFFGQGTRLTVV.